This entry lists 31 T cell receptor beta chains sequenced from one sample in a study of blood T cell repertoires in COVID-19 (dated by TCRdb to the early 2020s). The protocol used for the library was the immunoSEQ multiplex PCR assay. TCRdb obtained this table from immuneACCESS and retained in-frame rearrangements with V and J assigned. These tables miss some clones; where compared with another copy, unresolved V genes account for less than half of the shortfall, and the remainder is unexplained. For this sample there are about 320,000 clones; 89% appear just once. The ten largest account for approximately 4.7% of the sample. The sample consisted of PBMCs or T cells enriched from blood (not recorded which). The receptors here all came from a man aged 55 to 70 who had recovered from COVID-19.

The chain links TRBV4-3 to TRBJ2-7, with D possibly being TRBD1 (6 bases). The CDR3 runs to 13 residues. V lost 1 base and J lost 6, with 10 bases in between. Germline V gene sequence: CDR1 LGHNA, CDR2 YSLEER. CDR3 DNA sequence: TGCGCCAGCAGCCAAGGCTTAGGGGGCGAGCAGTACTTC. Translating gives CASSQGLGGEQYF.

The sample holds one count of this clone. The chain is built from TRBV11-2 and TRBJ2-5; 8 bases match TRBD2. Germline V gene lookup returns CDR1 SGHAT and CDR2 FQNNGV. The length of the CDR3 is 14 residues. V dropped 6 bases and J dropped 3; count of bases not matched to a gene: 6. CDR3 amino acids: CASRRSGSKETQYF. CDR3 DNA: TGTGCCAGCAGGCGGAGCGGGAGTAAAGAGACCCAGTACTTC.

The chain combines TRBV19 with TRBJ2-2; 10 bases agree with TRBD2. The CDR3 has 17 residues. Germline assignment: CDR1 LNHDA and CDR2 SQIVND (reference sequence). The V and J ends lost 3 bases and 4 bases, in that order; junction bases with no gene match: 8. The CDR3 here is CASSIIGLAEATGELFF. The CDR3 DNA reads TGTGCCAGTAGTATCATAGGACTAGCGGAGGCCACCGGGGAGCTGTTTTTT.

The chain joins TRBV9 to TRBJ2-3; D gene ambiguous. The CDR3 runs 15 residues. Deletions cut 0 bases from V and 0 bases from J, with 8 bases between. Germline CDR1 reads SGDLS; CDR2 reads YYNGEE. The CDR3 is CASSVGPFSTDTQYF. For the CDR3, the DNA is TGTGCCAGCAGCGTAGGGCCTTTTAGCACAGATACGCAGTATTTT.

This sequence joins TRBV18 and TRBJ1-2; the match to TRBD1 covers 7 bases. V was clipped by 3 bases and J by 7 bases; unmatched bases: 11. Germline CDR1 reads KGHSH; CDR2 reads LQKENI. This CDR3 has 15 amino acids. CDR3 sequence reads: CASSPPTGTSSGYTF. The DNA of the CDR3 is TGTGCCAGCTCACCTCCGACAGGGACATCCAGTGGCTACACCTTC.

The chain has TRBV19 and TRBJ2-2; TRBD2 is a possible D gene (5 bases). The CDR3 has 16 amino acids. Trimming took 2 bases from V and 0 from J, leaving 10 bases between them. Germline loops: CDR1 LNHDA, CDR2 SQIVND (reference sequence). CDR3 DNA: TGTGCCAGTAGTATAATAGGAGGACCGAACACCGGGGAGCTGTTTTTT. Amino acid sequence: CASSIIGGPNTGELFF.

The chain uses TRBV9 and TRBJ2-7; 11 positions agree with TRBD1. The CDR3 runs to 16 residues. CDR1 is SGDLS and CDR2 is YYNGEE in the germline V gene. V was clipped by 0 bases and J by 4 bases; unmatched bases: 6. CDR3 bases: TGTGCCAGCAGCGTAGGGACAGGGGGCATCGGTTACGAGCAGTACTTC. This translates into CASSVGTGGIGYEQYF.

V is TRBV28 and J is TRBJ2-7; D call uncertain. From germline, CDR1 is MDHEN and CDR2 SYDVKM. V was pared by 5 bases and J by 0 bases, with 8 bases between. The CDR3 has 13 amino acids. In nucleotides, the CDR3 is TGTGCCAGCAGTACCACGGGCTCCTACGAGCAGTACTTC. The encoded protein is CASSTTGSYEQYF.

The chain combines TRBV30 with TRBJ2-1, with D possibly matching TRBD2 (5 bases). The CDR3 length is 12 residues. Trimming removed 2 bases from V and 9 bases from J, with 11 bases in between. Germline V CDR1 and CDR2: GTSNPN, SVGIG (reference sequence). The CDR3 sequence is CAWSYRGFEQFF. In DNA, the CDR3 is TGTGCCTGGAGTTACCGGGGTTTTGAGCAGTTCTTC.

The rearrangement joins TRBV2 to TRBJ2-5; D is unclear. Trimming pared 3 bases from V and 2 bases from J, leaving 10 bases between. CDR1 and CDR2 (germline): SNHLY, FYNNEI. This CDR3 region has 14 residues. This CDR3 reads CASSDNEVQETQYF. DNA of the CDR3: TGTGCCAGCAGTGATAATGAGGTTCAAGAGACCCAGTACTTC.

The V gene is TRBV28, the J gene TRBJ2-3; the D gene is possibly TRBD1 (6 bases). The CDR3 loop spans 14 amino acids. V was pared by 2 bases and J by 4 bases, with 10 bases between. Germline CDR1 reads MDHEN; CDR2 reads SYDVKM. CDR3 sequence (DNA): TGTGCCAGCAGTTTAGGGGGCGAAGCAGATACGCAGTATTTT. It codes for CASSLGGEADTQYF.

The gene calls are TRBV5-1 and TRBJ1-2, with 7 bases fitting TRBD1. The CDR3 has 15 residues. V was pared by 4 bases and J by 3 bases, with 9 bases of the junction left unmatched. The germline gives CDR1 SGHRS, CDR2 YFSETQ. CDR3 DNA sequence: TGCGCCAGCAGCCCGGGACAGCCAGAATACTATGGCTACACCTTC. It yields the protein CASSPGQPEYYGYTF.

CDR3 region: CAISGTGGNQPQHF. DNA of the CDR3: TGTGCCATCAGTGGGACAGGGGGCAATCAGCCCCAGCATTTT. J is TRBJ1-5 and V is TRBV10-3; 9 bases fit TRBD1. The CDR3 extends over 14 amino acids. V shed 4 bases and J 2 bases; nucleotides not matched to a gene: 0. Germline V gene sequence: CDR1 ENHRY, CDR2 SYGVKD.

V is TRBV2 and J is TRBJ2-3; TRBD1 aligns across 8 bases. After removal of 8 bases from V and 6 bases from J, the junction contained 13 bases not matched to a gene. Germline V gives CDR1 SNHLY, CDR2 FYNNEI. There are 15 residues in the CDR3. The DNA for the CDR3 is TGTGCCAGCCTCCCAAGGGGCAGGGGGCTGGATACGCAGTATTTT. Its protein is CASLPRGRGLDTQYF.

The chain's CDR3 is CASSPRGQGAGSATTEQYF. In DNA form, the CDR3 reads TGCGCCAGCAGCCCACGGGGACAGGGGGCCGGGTCCGCCACGACCGAGCAGTACTTC. The chain has TRBV4-1 and TRBJ2-7; 12 bases are shared with TRBD1. V dropped 4 bases and J dropped 6; count of bases not matched to a gene: 19. The CDR3 is 19 amino acids. Germline V lookup: CDR1 MGHRA, CDR2 YSYEKL.

The chain carries TRBV5-1 and TRBJ1-3; D may be TRBD1 (6 bases). This CDR3 region has 16 residues. The germline V gene encodes CDR1 SGHRS and CDR2 YFSETQ. V was trimmed by 2 bases and J by 4 bases, leaving 16 bases between them. This chain's CDR3 is CASSLNLRGPGNTIYF. The CDR3 DNA is TGCGCCAGCAGCTTAAACCTCAGGGGACCGGGAAACACCATATATTTT.

This chain joins TRBV18 and TRBJ2-7; 9 bases align to TRBD1. CDR1 is KGHSH and CDR2 is LQKENI in the germline V gene. CDR3 size: 15 residues. The V and J ends lost 0 bases and 2 bases, in that order; junction bases with no gene match: 2. The DNA for the CDR3 is TGTGCCAGCTCACCACCCGGGACAGGGACCTACGAGCAGTACTTC. The encoded protein is CASSPPGTGTYEQYF.

The chain recombines TRBV7-3 with TRBJ1-6; possibly TRBD1 for D (6 bases). The CDR3 is 14 amino acids. The V end was cut by 3 bases, the J end by 3 bases, with 6 bases between. Germline lookup yields CDR1 SGHTA and CDR2 FQGTGA. The CDR3 here is CASSLTGYNSPLHF. The DNA for the CDR3 is TGTGCCAGCAGCTTGACAGGCTATAATTCACCCCTCCACTTT.

The V gene is TRBV9, the J gene TRBJ1-2, with 8 positions matching TRBD1. J gave up 8 bases and V 4 bases, and 22 bases lay outside the gene matches. CDR1 is SGDLS and CDR2 is YYNGEE in the germline V gene. This CDR3 has 18 amino acids. This CDR3 is CASSSPRTGSGHFGGYTF. CDR3 DNA: TGTGCCAGCAGCTCTCCTCGGACAGGGTCAGGCCACTTTGGGGGCTACACCTTC.

A few counts support this clone. The sample carries other DNA sequences with the same CDR3. This chain joins TRBV18 and TRBJ1-1; D unclear. From germline, CDR1 is KGHSH and CDR2 LQKENI. This CDR3 comprises 12 residues. Deletions cut 3 bases from V and 3 bases from J, with 5 bases between. The CDR3 nucleotides are TGTGCCAGCTCACCCGGAGACACTGAAGCTTTCTTT. This gives the protein CASSPGDTEAFF. The variable domain in full, with the rest retrieved from reference TRBV18 and TRBJ1-1, is NAGVMQNPRHLVRRRGQEARLRCSPMKGHSHVYWYRQLPEEGLKFMVYLQKENIIDESGMPKERFSAEFPKEGPSILRIQQVVRGDSAAYFCASSPGDTEAFFGQGTRLTVV.

The chain joins TRBV11-2 to TRBJ2-7; D is uncertain. The V gene lost 2 bases and the J gene lost 1 base, with 9 bases spanning the gap. The CDR3 is 14 amino acids. Per germline, CDR1 SGHAT and CDR2 FQNNGV. This chain's CDR3 is CASSLQAASYEQYF. The CDR3 bases are TGTGCCAGCAGCTTACAGGCAGCTTCCTACGAGCAGTACTTC.

The V gene is TRBV27, the J gene TRBJ2-7; 11 bases fit TRBD2. The CDR3 has 16 amino acids. Trimming cost V 8 bases and J 0 bases; bases outside gene matches: 9. Germline V gene sequence: CDR1 MNHEY, CDR2 SMNVEV (reference sequence). The chain's CDR3 is CASALAGGLASYEQYF. The CDR3 nucleotides read TGTGCCAGCGCCCTAGCGGGAGGTCTAGCCTCCTACGAGCAGTACTTC.

The rearrangement links TRBV20-1 to TRBJ2-1; no reliable D call. The CDR3 sequence is 10 residues long. Germline values: CDR1 DFQATT, CDR2 SNEGSKA (reference sequence). V was shortened by 6 bases and J by 9 bases, with 9 bases between the two germline ends. As DNA, the CDR3 is TGCAGTGCCAGAAGAGGTGAGCAGTTCTTC. Translation gives CSARRGEQFF.

V is TRBV5-1 and J is TRBJ2-1; maybe TRBD2 (6 bases). V was trimmed by 2 bases and J by 9 bases, leaving 12 bases between them. Germline CDR1 SGHRS, CDR2 YFSETQ. The CDR3 consists of 13 residues. The CDR3 sequence: CASSFPGEGEQFF. The CDR3 DNA sequence: TGCGCCAGCAGCTTCCCGGGAGAGGGTGAGCAGTTCTTC.

The chain links TRBV7-9 to TRBJ2-7; D gene ambiguous. The CDR3 has 13 residues. V dropped 4 bases and J dropped 3 bases, with 10 bases sitting between them. The germline gives CDR1 SEHNR, CDR2 FQNEAQ (reference sequence). CDR3 DNA: TGTGCCAGCAGCTCCCCGCCAGGCTACGAGCAGTACTTC. This codes for CASSSPPGYEQYF.

V and J are TRBV11-2 and TRBJ2-4; D gene ambiguous. The CDR3 consists of 12 residues. Germline V CDR1 and CDR2: SGHAT, FQNNGV. The V and J ends lost 0 bases and 8 bases respectively, with 5 bases between them. As DNA, the CDR3 is TGTGCCAGCAGCTTAGAGTTCGACATTCAGTACTTC. This translates into CASSLEFDIQYF.

This chain joins TRBV7-9 and TRBJ1-4; D is unclear. Deletions cut 5 bases from V and 0 bases from J, with 16 bases between. CDR1 SEHNR and CDR2 FQNEAQ come from the germline V gene (reference sequence). The CDR3 totals 17 residues. CDR3 coding DNA: TGTGCCAGCAGCCCCTATGGTGCGAGGGCAACTAATGAAAAACTGTTTTTT. Translating gives CASSPYGARATNEKLFF.

A few counts support this clone. The DNA of the CDR3 is TGTGCCACCAGCAGGGACAGGGGGTTCACTGAAGCTTTCTTT. Its protein product is CATSRDRGFTEAFF. The genes are TRBV15 and TRBJ1-1, with 10 bases lining up with TRBD1. V lost 3 bases and J lost 4; bases outside the gene matches: 2. The CDR3 runs to 14 residues. From germline, CDR1 is LNHNV and CDR2 YYDKDF (reference sequence).

The chain carries TRBV5-4 and TRBJ2-2, with 10 bases lining up with TRBD2. This CDR3 region has 16 residues. V dropped 4 bases and J dropped 1; count of bases not matched to a gene: 4. The V gene's germline CDR1 is SGHNT and CDR2 YYREEE (reference sequence). The CDR3 loop is CASSDRTSGNTGELFF. CDR3 bases: TGTGCCAGCAGCGACCGGACTAGCGGGAACACCGGGGAGCTGTTTTTT.

The CDR3 DNA follows: TGTGCCAGCAGCAACGGACTAGCGGGAGCAGATACGCAGTATTTT. This encodes CASSNGLAGADTQYF. V gene TRBV11-3 combines with J gene TRBJ2-3; 13 nucleotides agree with TRBD2. The CDR3 runs to 15 residues. CDR1 and CDR2 (germline): SGHNT, YENEEA. V dropped 5 bases and J dropped 4; count of bases not matched to a gene: 3.

The rearrangement links TRBV19 to TRBJ1-2; 8 nucleotides match TRBD1. Germline V gives CDR1 LNHDA, CDR2 SQIVND (reference sequence). The CDR3 loop spans 19 amino acids. J lost 3 bases, V lost 4 bases, and 19 bases had no gene match. The CDR3 region is CASSTTTFGQGLSDYGYTF. CDR3 bases: TGTGCCAGTAGTACTACAACCTTTGGACAGGGCCTTAGCGACTATGGCTACACCTTC. The variable domain in full, completed from reference TRBV19 and TRBJ1-2, reads DGGITQSPKYLFRKEGQNVTLSCEQNLNHDAMYWYRQDPGQGLRLIYYSQIVNDFQKGDIAEGYSVSREKKESFPLTVTSAQKNPTAFYLCASSTTTFGQGLSDYGYTFGSGTRLTVV.